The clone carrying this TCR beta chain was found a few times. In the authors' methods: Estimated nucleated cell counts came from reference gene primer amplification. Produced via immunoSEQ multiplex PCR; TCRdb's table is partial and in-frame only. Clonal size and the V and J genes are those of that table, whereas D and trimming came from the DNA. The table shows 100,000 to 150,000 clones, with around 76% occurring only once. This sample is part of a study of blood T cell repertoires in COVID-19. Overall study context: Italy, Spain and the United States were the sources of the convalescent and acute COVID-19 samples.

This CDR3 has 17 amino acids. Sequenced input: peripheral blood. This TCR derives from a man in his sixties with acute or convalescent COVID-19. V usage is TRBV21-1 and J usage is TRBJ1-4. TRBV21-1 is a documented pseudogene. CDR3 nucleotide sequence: TGTGCCAGCAGCTCATGGGGAGGGGTTTATACTAATGAAAAACTGTTTTTT. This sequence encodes CASSSWGGVYTNEKLFF.